The entry below describes one T cell receptor beta chain. Time point here: newly diagnosed GD, antithyroid drugs for less than 3 months. From PBMCs, RNA was extracted and then used to make the TCR library. Arm-PCR of CDR3 regions and iRepertoire HTBI primers were used to build TCR beta libraries. Using its own MiXCR run on the multiplex PCR reads, TCRdb lists one record per CDR3 protein. The table records hundreds of thousands of distinct CDR3 sequences, roughly a sixth of them present only once. The entry originates in a study of regulatory T cells in long-lasting Graves disease. The V gene's germline CDR1 is LGHNT and CDR2 FRNRAP. The ends lost 5 bases at V and 2 bases at J; junction bases unmatched: 5. The CDR3 runs 15 residues. These same data were also listed under a study on T cells in Graves' hyperthyroidism and ophthalmopathy.

Sequenced here: peripheral blood mononuclear cells (PBMCs), sampled at new diagnosis, from a patient treated with antithyroid drugs. The chain combines TRBV12-5 with TRBJ2-1, with 8 bases aligning to TRBD2. The receptor was derived from a woman aged 35 to 59 with Graves disease. CDR3 coding DNA: TGTGCTAGTGGTCCCGGGGGGGAGGCCTACAATGAGCAGTTCTTC. Protein product: CASGPGGEAYNEQFF.